A selection of T cell receptor beta chains follows, all from one sample in a study of blood T cell repertoires in COVID-19. Generated by immunoSEQ multiplex PCR, the TCRdb table keeps only in-frame clones and is missing some. The sample contains roughly 80,000 clones, around 88% of which appear only once. The sample consisted of peripheral blood. Receptor source: a woman in her sixties with acute or convalescent COVID-19. CDR3s include the opening cysteine and the closing phenylalanine or tryptophan. A D gene is named only where the DNA matches it firmly. Size values are once, few and many counts, or a class for expanded clones, and some rows have none.

NA	TRBV7-9	NA	TRBJ1-2	CASSLLETGVKGYTF	TGTGCCAGCAGTCTCTTGGAGACCGGGGTAAAAGGCTACACCTTC
NA	TRBV30	NA	TRBJ1-1	CAWSVPDRKNTEAFF	TGTGCCTGGAGTGTACCGGACAGAAAGAACACTGAAGCTTTCTTT
NA	TRBV7-8	TRBD2	TRBJ2-1	CASSPSGRASSYNEQFF	TGTGCCAGCAGCCCAAGCGGGAGGGCCTCTTCCTACAATGAGCAGTTCTTC
NA	TRBV6-5	NA	TRBJ2-7	CASSYGQGTYEQYF	TGTGCCAGCAGTTACGGTCAGGGAACCTACGAGCAGTACTTC
NA	TRBV19	TRBD1	TRBJ1-5	CASSTGQFYQPQHF	TGTGCCAGTAGTACGGGACAGTTTTATCAACCCCAGCATTTT
NA	TRBV19	NA	TRBJ1-6	CATGTIYNSPLHF	TGTGCCACCGGGACAATTTATAATTCACCCCTCCACTTT
NA	TRBV18	TRBD1	TRBJ2-6	CASSQTGQGTGGANVLTF	TGTGCCAGCTCACAAACCGGACAGGGAACAGGTGGGGCCAACGTCCTGACTTTC
NA	TRBV3-1/TRBV3-2	TRBD1	TRBJ2-3	CASSQRTGGTDTQYF	TGTGCCAGCAGCCAGAGGACAGGGGGCACAGATACGCAGTATTTT
few	TRBV10-3	NA	TRBJ1-2	CAISPSNTGDYGYTF	TGTGCCATCTCACCATCCAACACAGGTGACTATGGCTACACCTTC
NA	TRBV3-1/TRBV3-2	NA	TRBJ1-1	CASSQARWEGGETEAFF	TGTGCCAGCAGCCAAGCAAGGTGGGAAGGGGGGGAAACTGAAGCTTTCTTT
NA	TRBV10-3	TRBD2	TRBJ2-2	CAISAHSGGPGGELFF	TGTGCCATCAGTGCTCATTCGGGAGGCCCGGGCGGGGAGCTGTTTTTT
NA	TRBV28	NA	TRBJ1-2	CASSFSGGPNYGYTF	TGTGCCAGCAGTTTTTCGGGGGGGCCTAACTATGGCTACACCTTC
few	TRBV30	TRBD1	TRBJ2-2	CAWSSGQGATGELFF	TGTGCCTGGAGTTCCGGACAGGGGGCTACCGGGGAGCTGTTTTTT
NA	TRBV5-1	NA	TRBJ2-1	CASSSLAPNEQFF	TGCGCCAGCAGCTCACTAGCACCAAATGAGCAGTTCTTC
NA	TRBV2	NA	TRBJ1-3	CASRPTSTVYF	TGTGCCAGCAGGCCGACCTCGACAGTATATTTT
NA	TRBV6-6	TRBD2	TRBJ2-7	CASTNKGLVYEQYF	TGTGCCAGCACCAACAAGGGACTAGTGTACGAGCAGTACTTC
NA	TRBV5-1	NA	TRBJ1-2	CASSFGANYGYTF	TGCGCCAGCAGCTTCGGGGCTAACTATGGCTACACCTTC
NA	TRBV7-2	NA	TRBJ1-1	CASSHPAGDPFNTEAFF	TGTGCCAGCAGCCATCCCGCAGGGGACCCTTTTAACACTGAAGCTTTCTTT
NA	TRBV6-4	TRBD1	TRBJ2-2	CARVNRGNTGELFF	TGTGCCAGGGTAAACAGGGGAAACACCGGGGAGCTGTTTTTT
NA	TRBV6-5	NA	TRBJ1-5	CASSLPGRPQHF	TGTGCCAGCAGCCTCCCGGGAAGGCCCCAGCATTTT